The next 24 T cell receptor beta chains were all read from a single sample in a study of T cell repertoires in cytomegalovirus infection. TCRdb reanalysed the reads using MiXCR and keeps one entry per CDR3 protein. The sample yields roughly 310,000 distinct CDR3 sequences, under 20% seen once. The sequenced material came from PBMCs. These receptors all stem from a human donor in good health (CMV status not recorded). Some clones in this sample may be carry-over from other donors' samples.

The table lists this clonotype with a count of one. The genes are TRBV20-1 and TRBJ2-1; possibly TRBD1 or TRBD2 for D (6 bases each). Germline V gene sequence: CDR1 DFQATT, CDR2 SNEGSKA (reference sequence). Trimming pared 0 bases from V and 5 bases from J, leaving 20 bases between. CDR3 length equals 17 residues. The CDR3 DNA reads TGCAGTGCTAGAGATCAACGCCGAGACAGGAGGGACAATGAGCAGTTCTTC. This translates into CSARDQRRDRRDNEQFF.

This clonotype appeared once. CDR3 sequence (DNA): TGTGCCAGCAGTAATTACAGGGGGCCGATCGGGGAGCTGTTTTTT. Translation: CASSNYRGPIGELFF. V usage is TRBV5-4 and J usage is TRBJ2-2; 9 bases line up with TRBD1. The CDR3 has 15 residues. The germline V gene has CDR1 SGHNT and CDR2 YYREEE (reference sequence). With V trimmed by 5 bases and J by 7 bases, 9 bases remained unmatched.

This clonotype appeared a few times. The chain is built from TRBV20-1 and TRBJ2-1; D call uncertain. Trimming took 4 bases from V and 3 from J, leaving 4 bases between them. CDR1 DFQATT and CDR2 SNEGSKA come from the germline V gene (reference sequence). The length of the CDR3 is 11 residues. CDR3 loop: CSATNYNEQFF. The CDR3 DNA sequence: TGCAGTGCTACGAACTACAATGAGCAGTTCTTC.

The chain has TRBV20-1 and TRBJ1-5; 11 bases map to TRBD1. There are 13 residues in the CDR3. V shed 6 bases and J 6 bases; nucleotides not matched to a gene: 4. CDR1 and CDR2 from the germline V gene are DFQATT and SNEGSKA (reference sequence). Written as DNA, the CDR3 is TGCAGTGCACGGACAGGGGGCAGTCAGCCCCAGCATTTT. Protein sequence: CSARTGGSQPQHF.

At least ten counts were recorded for this clonotype. This chain connects TRBV7-8 to TRBJ2-5; possible D gene TRBD1, 7 bases. CDR1 is SGHVS and CDR2 is FQNEAQ in the germline V gene. The CDR3 totals 15 residues. V lost 1 base and J lost 4, with 13 bases in between. CDR3 loop: CASSLVRQGGETQYF. As DNA, the CDR3 is TGTGCCAGCAGCTTAGTTCGGCAGGGGGGAGAGACCCAGTACTTC.

The V gene is TRBV28, the J gene TRBJ1-4; D gene unclear. CDR1 MDHEN and CDR2 SYDVKM come from the germline V gene. CDR3 length equals 17 residues. Trimming shortened V by 2 bases and J by 7 bases, and 20 bases separated the two germline ends. In DNA, the CDR3 is TGTGCCAGCAGTTTACCGTTCGGGCTTCAAGAAGGTGAAAAACTGTTTTTT. It codes for CASSLPFGLQEGEKLFF. The variable domain in full, completed from reference TRBV28 and TRBJ1-4, reads DVKVTQSSRYLVKRTGEKVFLECVQDMDHENMFWYRQDPGLGLRLIYFSYDVKMKEKGDIPEGYSVSREKKERFSLILESASTNQTSMYLCASSLPFGLQEGEKLFFGSGTQLSVL.

This clonotype was picked up a small number of times. V and J are TRBV28 and TRBJ2-5; D remains unclear. The germline CDR1 and CDR2 sequences are MDHEN and SYDVKM. V dropped 6 bases and J dropped 2 bases, with 13 bases sitting between them. The CDR3 is made up of 14 amino acids. CDR3 protein: CASSPPWVQETQYF. The CDR3 DNA reads as TGTGCCAGCAGCCCGCCCTGGGTGCAAGAGACCCAGTACTTC.

The J gene is TRBJ1-6, the V gene TRBV4-1; 8 bases are a match to TRBD1. Unmatched junction bases numbered 3, after V lost 3 bases and J lost 5 bases. Per germline, CDR1 MGHRA and CDR2 YSYEKL. The CDR3 loop spans 15 amino acids. The DNA of the CDR3 is TGCGCCAGCAGCCACCCGGACAGGGATAATTCACCCCTCCACTTT. Translated, it gives CASSHPDRDNSPLHF.

The rearrangement links TRBV28 to TRBJ2-3; the match to TRBD2 covers 11 bases. This CDR3 is built from 16 residues. Germline assignment: CDR1 MDHEN and CDR2 SYDVKM. The ends lost 6 bases at V and 8 bases at J; junction bases unmatched: 13. The CDR3, as DNA: TGTGCCAGCAGCGATCCCTCTAGCGGGGGGTTGGGTACGCAGTATTTT. Amino acids: CASSDPSSGGLGTQYF.

This clonotype has at least ten counts. This chain joins TRBV7-2 and TRBJ1-2; no clear D gene. Germline CDR1 SGHTA, CDR2 FQGNSA. This CDR3 is built from 14 residues. V was cut by 5 bases and J by 8 bases, with 18 bases left in between. The CDR3 nucleotides are TGTGCCAGCAGCCCCGGATTACGGTCCGGGGGCTACACCTTC. Translated, it gives CASSPGLRSGGYTF.

This clonotype has a handful of counts. The V gene is TRBV12-3 or TRBV12-4, the J gene TRBJ2-5, with 7 positions matching TRBD2. The junction had 12 bases not matched to a gene; V was cut back by 7 bases and J by 4 bases. CDR3 size: 15 residues. The CDR3, as DNA: TGTGCCAGCACAGCCGGGACTACCTTCGGAGAGACCCAGTACTTC. Protein sequence: CASTAGTTFGETQYF.

This clonotype has just a few counts. The chain carries TRBV20-1 and TRBJ1-2, with D possibly TRBD1 on 5 matching bases. Germline V gives CDR1 DFQATT, CDR2 SNEGSKA (reference sequence). V was shortened by 5 bases and J by 4 bases, with 11 bases between the two germline ends. The CDR3 totals 12 residues. As DNA, the CDR3 is TGCAGTGCTGCGTCAGGGTCCTATGGCTACACCTTC. As protein: CSAASGSYGYTF.

This chain connects TRBV15 to TRBJ2-1; 7 nucleotides match TRBD2. Losses at the gene ends were 5 bases for V and 8 bases for J; bases not matched to a gene: 15. The CDR3 has 16 amino acids. In germline, CDR1 is LNHNV, CDR2 YYDKDF (reference sequence). As DNA, the CDR3 is TGTGCCACCAGCGGGGAGCGGGGCCCACAGAGGGATGAGCAGTTCTTC. Amino acids: CATSGERGPQRDEQFF.

The chain couples TRBV7-9 to TRBJ2-3; D uncertain. Germline V CDR1 and CDR2: SEHNR, FQNEAQ (reference sequence). Deletions cut 3 bases from V and 2 bases from J, with 9 bases between. This CDR3 is built from 14 residues. DNA for the CDR3: TGTGCCAGCAGCTTTTCCGGGCTCACAGATACGCAGTATTTT. It is translated as CASSFSGLTDTQYF.

Note on this clonotype: A read error may explain this, as a much larger clone is one base away. CDR3 coding DNA: TGTGCCAGCAGCTTGAGACTAGCGGCCCCCTACGAGCAGTACTTC. Its translation is CASSLRLAAPYEQYF. The V gene is TRBV6-2 or TRBV6-3, the J gene TRBJ2-7; 9 bases match TRBD2. There are 15 residues in the CDR3. V lost 6 bases and J lost 2; bases outside the gene matches: 8. CDR1 and CDR2 from the germline V gene are MNHEY and SVGEGT.

The V and J genes are TRBV3-1 and TRBJ2-5; either TRBD1 or TRBD2 may fit D (6 bases each). V was cut by 4 bases and J by 2 bases, with 17 bases left in between. In germline, CDR1 is LGHDT, CDR2 YNNKEL (reference sequence). The CDR3 has 16 residues. In nucleotides, the CDR3 is TGTGCCAGCAGCCTCGGAGGGGCGGGACAACAAGAGACCCAGTACTTC. Translating it yields CASSLGGAGQQETQYF.

This rearrangement joins TRBV12-3 or TRBV12-4 to TRBJ1-4; D is possibly TRBD1 (6 bases). The CDR3 length is 15 residues. Trimming left V 6 bases short and J 5 bases short, with 16 bases between. The CDR3 DNA sequence: TGTGCCAGCAGCCCCTTGCCGGGGACAAATGAAAAACTGTTTTTT. As protein: CASSPLPGTNEKLFF.

This clonotype was seen more than once but under ten times. The chain is built from TRBV4-1 and TRBJ2-4; D perhaps matches TRBD1 (6 bases). CDR3 size: 16 residues. Trimming took 0 bases from V and 8 from J, leaving 17 bases between them. Germline-derived CDR1 and CDR2 are MGHRA and YSYEKL. This CDR3 reads CASSQDRDTLGDIQYF. The CDR3 nucleotides read TGCGCCAGCAGCCAAGATAGGGACACCTTAGGGGACATTCAGTACTTC.

The table lists this clonotype with many counts. The chain employs TRBV4-1 and TRBJ1-2, with no clear D. Per germline, CDR1 MGHRA and CDR2 YSYEKL. The CDR3 runs 19 residues. The V end lost 1 base, the J end lost 0 bases, and 21 bases lay between the germline ends. The CDR3 here is CASSQVLPSRRTANYGYTF. The CDR3 bases are TGCGCCAGCAGCCAAGTCCTACCCTCGCGACGGACTGCTAACTATGGCTACACCTTC.

This clonotype appeared a few times. The chain combines TRBV5-1 with TRBJ2-2; 9 nucleotides align to TRBD1. Trimming removed 0 bases from V and 1 base from J; junction bases left unmatched: 4. The CDR3 extends over 17 amino acids. Looked up from germline, CDR1 is SGHRS and CDR2 is YFSETQ. This chain's CDR3 is CASSLGTGQGNTGELFF. The CDR3 bases are TGCGCCAGCAGCTTGGGAACGGGACAGGGGAACACCGGGGAGCTGTTTTTT. The complete variable domain, with remaining parts taken from reference TRBV5-1 and TRBJ2-2, reads KAGVTQTPRYLIKTRGQQVTLSCSPISGHRSVSWYQQTPGQGLQFLFEYFSETQRNKGNFPGRFSGRQFSNSRSEMNVSTLELGDSALYLCASSLGTGQGNTGELFFGEGSRLTVL.

The rearrangement links TRBV20-1 to TRBJ1-2, with 7 bases matching TRBD1. From germline, CDR1 is DFQATT and CDR2 SNEGSKA (reference sequence). The CDR3 spans 14 residues. Germline trimming cut 2 bases from V and 3 bases from J; bases unmatched to any gene: 6. This chain's CDR3 is CSARTGDRHYGYTF. CDR3 nucleotides: TGCAGTGCTAGAACAGGGGATCGGCACTATGGCTACACCTTC.

This clonotype was seen many times. The chain carries TRBV7-8 and TRBJ2-1, with D tentatively TRBD2 (8 bases). Germline V gene lookup returns CDR1 SGHVS and CDR2 FQNEAQ. The V gene lost 5 bases and the J gene lost 3 bases, with 20 bases spanning the gap. The CDR3 is 17 residues long. This chain's CDR3 is CASSRGGGGGNYNEQFF. CDR3 in DNA: TGTGCCAGCAGCCGAGGAGGGGGCGGGGGGAACTACAATGAGCAGTTCTTC.

The V gene is TRBV12-3 or TRBV12-4, the J gene TRBJ1-1, with unresolved D. The CDR3 has 13 residues. V was clipped by 3 bases and J by 3 bases, with 8 bases between them. CDR3 protein: CASSFWQYTEAFF. As DNA, the CDR3 is TGTGCCAGCAGTTTTTGGCAGTACACTGAAGCTTTCTTT.

This clonotype was recorded at least ten times. The chain recombines TRBV7-6 with TRBJ2-5; either TRBD1 or TRBD2 may fit D (7 bases each). V lost 5 bases to trimming and J lost 5 bases, with 18 bases between them. Germline CDR1 reads SGHVS; CDR2 reads FNYEAQ. The CDR3 contains 15 residues. CDR3: CASSANRGGSETQYF. The CDR3 DNA is TGTGCCAGCAGCGCCAACAGGGGAGGGAGCGAGACCCAGTACTTC.